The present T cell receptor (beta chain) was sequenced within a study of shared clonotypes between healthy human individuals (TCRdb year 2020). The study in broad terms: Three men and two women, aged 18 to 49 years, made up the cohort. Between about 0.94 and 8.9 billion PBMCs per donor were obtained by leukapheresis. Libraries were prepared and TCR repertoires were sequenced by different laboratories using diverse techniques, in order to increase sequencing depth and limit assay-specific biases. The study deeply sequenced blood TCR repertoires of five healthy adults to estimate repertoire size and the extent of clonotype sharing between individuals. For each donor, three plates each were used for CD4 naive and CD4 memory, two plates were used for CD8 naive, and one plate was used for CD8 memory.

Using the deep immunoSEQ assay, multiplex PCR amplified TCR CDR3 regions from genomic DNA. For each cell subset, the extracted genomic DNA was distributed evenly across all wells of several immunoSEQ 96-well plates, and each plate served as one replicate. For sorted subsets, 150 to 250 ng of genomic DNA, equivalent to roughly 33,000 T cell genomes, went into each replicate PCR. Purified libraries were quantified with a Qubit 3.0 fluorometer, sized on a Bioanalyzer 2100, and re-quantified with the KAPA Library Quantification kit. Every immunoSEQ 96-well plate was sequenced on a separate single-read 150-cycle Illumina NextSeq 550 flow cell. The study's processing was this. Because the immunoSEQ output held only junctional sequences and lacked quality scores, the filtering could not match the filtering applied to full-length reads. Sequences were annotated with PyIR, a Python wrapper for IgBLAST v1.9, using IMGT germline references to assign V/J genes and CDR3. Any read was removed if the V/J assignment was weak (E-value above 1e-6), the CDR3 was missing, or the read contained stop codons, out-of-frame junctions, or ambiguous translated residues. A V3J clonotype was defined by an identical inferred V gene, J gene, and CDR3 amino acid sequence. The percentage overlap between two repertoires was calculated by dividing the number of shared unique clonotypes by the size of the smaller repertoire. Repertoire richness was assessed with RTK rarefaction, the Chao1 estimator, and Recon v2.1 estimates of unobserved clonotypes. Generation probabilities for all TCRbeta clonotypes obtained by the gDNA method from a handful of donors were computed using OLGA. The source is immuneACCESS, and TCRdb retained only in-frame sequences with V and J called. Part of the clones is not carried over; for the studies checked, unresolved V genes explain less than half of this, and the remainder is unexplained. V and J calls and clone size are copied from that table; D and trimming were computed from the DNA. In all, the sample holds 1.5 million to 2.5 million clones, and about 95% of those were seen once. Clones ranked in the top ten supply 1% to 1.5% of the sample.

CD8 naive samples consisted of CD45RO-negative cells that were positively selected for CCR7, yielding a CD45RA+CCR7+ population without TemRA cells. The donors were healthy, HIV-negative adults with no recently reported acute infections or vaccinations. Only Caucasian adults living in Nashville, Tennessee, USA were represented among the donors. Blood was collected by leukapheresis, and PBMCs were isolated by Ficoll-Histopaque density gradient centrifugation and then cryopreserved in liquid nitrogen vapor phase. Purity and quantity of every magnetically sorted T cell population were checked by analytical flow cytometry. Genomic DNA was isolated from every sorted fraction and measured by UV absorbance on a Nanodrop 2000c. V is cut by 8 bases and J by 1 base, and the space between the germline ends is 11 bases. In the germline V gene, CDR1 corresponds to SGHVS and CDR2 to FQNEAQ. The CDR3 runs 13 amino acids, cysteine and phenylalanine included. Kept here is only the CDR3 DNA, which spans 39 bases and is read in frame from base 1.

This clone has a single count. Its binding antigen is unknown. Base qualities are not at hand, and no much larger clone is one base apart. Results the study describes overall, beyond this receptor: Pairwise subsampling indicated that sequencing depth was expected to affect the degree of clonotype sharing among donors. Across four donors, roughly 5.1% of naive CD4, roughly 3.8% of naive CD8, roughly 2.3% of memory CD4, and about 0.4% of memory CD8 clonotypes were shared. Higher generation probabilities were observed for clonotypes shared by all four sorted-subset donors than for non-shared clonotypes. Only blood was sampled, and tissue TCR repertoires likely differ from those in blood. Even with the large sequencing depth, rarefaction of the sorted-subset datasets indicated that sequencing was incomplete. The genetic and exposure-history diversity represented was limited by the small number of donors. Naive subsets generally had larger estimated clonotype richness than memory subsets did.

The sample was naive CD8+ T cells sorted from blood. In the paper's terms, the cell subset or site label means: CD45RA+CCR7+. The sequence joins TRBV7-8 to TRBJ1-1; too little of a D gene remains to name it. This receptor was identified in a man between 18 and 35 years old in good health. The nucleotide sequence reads TGTGCCAGCCAGGACCCGCCGAACACTGAAGCTTTCTTT. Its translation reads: CASQDPPNTEAFF.